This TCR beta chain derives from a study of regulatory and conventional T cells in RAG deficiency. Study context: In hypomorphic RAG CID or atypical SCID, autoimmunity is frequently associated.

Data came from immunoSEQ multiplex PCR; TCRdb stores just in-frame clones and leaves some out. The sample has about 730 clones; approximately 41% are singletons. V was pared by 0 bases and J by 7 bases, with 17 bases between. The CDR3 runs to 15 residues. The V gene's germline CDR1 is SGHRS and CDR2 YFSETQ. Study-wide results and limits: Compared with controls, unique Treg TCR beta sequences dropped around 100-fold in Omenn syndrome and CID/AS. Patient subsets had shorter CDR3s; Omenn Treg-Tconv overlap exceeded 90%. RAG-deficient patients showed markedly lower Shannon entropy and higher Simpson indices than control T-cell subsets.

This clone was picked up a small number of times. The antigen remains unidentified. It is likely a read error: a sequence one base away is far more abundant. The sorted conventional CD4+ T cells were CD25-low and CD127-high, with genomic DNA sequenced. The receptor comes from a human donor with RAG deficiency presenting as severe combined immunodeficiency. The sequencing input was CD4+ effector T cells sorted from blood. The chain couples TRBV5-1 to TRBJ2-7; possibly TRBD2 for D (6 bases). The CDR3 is CASSLDPRGWGEQYF. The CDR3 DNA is TGCGCCAGCAGCTTGGATCCGCGGGGTTGGGGGGAGCAGTACTTC.